These T cell receptor beta chains were read from a single sample in a study of early T cells in non-severe SARS-CoV-2 infection. TCRdb reprocessed the 5' RACE reads via MiXCR and lists one record per CDR3 protein. The sample has 20,000 to 25,000 distinct CDR3 sequences, nearly 5% seen once. The material sequenced was whole blood. Every receptor here comes from an adult who was a healthcare worker with PCR-confirmed SARS-CoV-2 infection or an uninfected control (not recorded which). Each CDR3 is given without its conserved first and last residue. The order of the fields is V gene, J gene, D gene, CDR3 protein. The D gene is left open where the match is weak.

>TRBV28|TRBJ1-2|TRBD1
ASSLPRQGNHHGYT
>TRBV10-3|TRBJ2-6|NA
AISDGSGANVLT
>TRBV4-1|TRBJ2-1|TRBD2
ASTSLWTSGNNEQF
>TRBV29-1|TRBJ2-2|NA
SVEEGSWGTGELF
>TRBV4-1|TRBJ2-2|NA
ASSQDEVELF
>TRBV18|TRBJ2-7|TRBD2
ASSPIQGGTSGNGYEQY
>TRBV20-1|TRBJ2-7|NA
SASSRQGWGEQY
>TRBV20-1|TRBJ1-5|TRBD1
SARAGTGNQPQH
>TRBV3-1|TRBJ1-1|NA
ASSRPGGDEAF
>TRBV20-1|TRBJ2-1|TRBD1
SASTGGDYNEQF
>TRBV12-3/TRBV12-4|TRBJ1-5|TRBD1
ASSSGQGVHQPQH
>TRBV4-2|TRBJ2-3|NA
ASSQETLGATDTQY
>TRBV7-9|TRBJ2-7|NA
ASSLILEQY
>TRBV7-3|TRBJ2-3|NA
ASSPGPDTQY
>TRBV9|TRBJ1-6|NA
ASSVQSGSYNSPLH
>TRBV6-1|TRBJ1-4|NA
ASRAMIGQTGEKLF
>TRBV6-2/TRBV6-3|TRBJ1-1|NA
ASTYPGTEAF
>TRBV6-2/TRBV6-3|TRBJ1-1|NA
ASSLRGAEAF
>TRBV7-8|TRBJ2-1|NA
ASSLRNEQF
>TRBV18|TRBJ2-1|NA
ASSPPAGSNEQF
>TRBV5-1|TRBJ2-1|NA
ASSPERIGSYNEQF
>TRBV3-1|TRBJ2-2|NA
ASSQGSGGSNTGELF
>TRBV30|TRBJ2-1|TRBD2
AWSARLAGEQF
>TRBV7-6|TRBJ1-5|NA
ASSSQENQPQH
>TRBV30|TRBJ1-3|NA
AWTGNTIY
>TRBV7-2|TRBJ2-7|TRBD1
ASSLRTGDYEQY
>TRBV12-3/TRBV12-4|TRBJ2-2|NA
ASTPDRNTGELF
>TRBV20-1|TRBJ1-1|TRBD1
SAGSDRPIEAEAF
>TRBV20-1|TRBJ1-5|NA
SARVGSNQPRH
>TRBV5-1|TRBJ2-7|TRBD2
ASKASGAPNEQY
>TRBV18|TRBJ2-2|NA
ASSPEGAANTGELF
>TRBV6-5|TRBJ2-4|TRBD1
ASSYQAGGKNIQY
>TRBV24-1|TRBJ2-1|NA
ATSEGGSRDEQF
>TRBV4-1|TRBJ1-5|NA
ASSQRGAINQPQH
>TRBV19|TRBJ2-7|TRBD1
ASSDQGAPSYEQY
>TRBV7-8|TRBJ2-7|NA
ASSLAGTLEVEQY
>TRBV28|TRBJ1-2|TRBD1
ASSQRTGGRGGYT
>TRBV14|TRBJ1-4|NA
ASSQLIGGELF